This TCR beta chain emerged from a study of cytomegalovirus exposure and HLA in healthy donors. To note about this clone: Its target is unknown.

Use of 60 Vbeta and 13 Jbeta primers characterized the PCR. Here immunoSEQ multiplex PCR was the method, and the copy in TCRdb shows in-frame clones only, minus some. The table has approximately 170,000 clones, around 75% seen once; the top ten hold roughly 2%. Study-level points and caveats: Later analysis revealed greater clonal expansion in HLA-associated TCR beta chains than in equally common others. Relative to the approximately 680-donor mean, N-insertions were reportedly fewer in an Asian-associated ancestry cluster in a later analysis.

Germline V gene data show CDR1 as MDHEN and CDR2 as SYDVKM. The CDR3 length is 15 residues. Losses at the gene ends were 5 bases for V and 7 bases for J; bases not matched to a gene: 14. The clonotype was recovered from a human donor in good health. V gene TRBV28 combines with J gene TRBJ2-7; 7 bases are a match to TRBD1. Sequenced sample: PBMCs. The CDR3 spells CASSPRGQPSGEQYF. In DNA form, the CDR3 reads TGTGCCAGCAGTCCTCGGGGACAGCCCTCCGGTGAGCAGTACTTC. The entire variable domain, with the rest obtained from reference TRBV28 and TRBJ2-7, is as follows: DVKVTQSSRYLVKRTGEKVFLECVQDMDHENMFWYRQDPGLGLRLIYFSYDVKMKEKGDIPEGYSVSREKKERFSLILESASTNQTSMYLCASSPRGQPSGEQYFGPGTRLTVT.